A single sample is the source of the 22 T cell receptor beta chains below, sequenced in a study of shared clonotypes between healthy human individuals. Clones were read by immunoSEQ multiplex PCR, and TCRdb kept only the in-frame ones, dropping some. The profile covers more than 2,000,000 clones, with approximately 95% appearing a single time and about 0.41% taken by the ten largest. Sequencing was carried out using naive CD4+ T cells from PBMCs. Documented subset: CD45RA+ positively selected. These receptors all stem from a man aged 18 to 29 in good health. Some clones in this sample may be carry-over from other donors' samples.

The chain is built from TRBV18 and TRBJ1-5; no firm D call. Germline V lookup: CDR1 KGHSH, CDR2 LQKENI. This CDR3 spans 13 amino acids. Trimming cost V 1 base and J 4 bases, with 5 bases left between them. CDR3 protein: CASSPQENQPQHF. The DNA of the CDR3 is TGTGCCAGCTCACCACAGGAGAATCAGCCCCAGCATTTT.

Notes on this clone: Other DNA sequences in the sample encode the same CDR3. The chain carries TRBV5-1 and TRBJ2-7; D is uncertain. Germline CDR1 is SGHRS and CDR2 is YFSETQ. The CDR3 is 12 amino acids. The V end was cut by 0 bases, the J end by 4 bases, with 5 bases between. The CDR3 spells CASSLGGYEQYF. The CDR3 nucleotides are TGCGCCAGCAGCTTGGGGGGTTACGAGCAGTACTTC.

The count of this clone is one. The V gene is TRBV28, the J gene TRBJ1-6; D gene unclear. Trimming took 6 bases from V and 0 from J, leaving 9 bases between them. The germline CDR1 and CDR2 sequences are MDHEN and SYDVKM. The CDR3 is made up of 15 amino acids. DNA of the CDR3: TGTGCCAGCAGCCCAAGTCGCTCCTATAATTCACCCCTCCACTTT. Translating gives CASSPSRSYNSPLHF.

The CDR3 region has the DNA TGCAGCGCCCGGGACAGGGTAGAAAATGGCTACACCTTC. Residues: CSARDRVENGYTF. The chain uses TRBV29-1 and TRBJ1-2; 9 bases fit TRBD1. This CDR3 spans 13 amino acids. V lost 7 bases, J lost 6 bases, and 9 bases stayed unmatched. The germline V gene encodes CDR1 SQVTM and CDR2 ANQGSEA.

This chain uses TRBV20-1 with TRBJ1-1; D is ambiguous. CDR3 size: 11 residues. Germline CDR1 and CDR2: DFQATT and SNEGSKA (reference sequence). V lost 6 bases and J 7 bases, leaving 12 bases between the germline ends. The chain's CDR3 is CSASGVGEAFF. The CDR3 nucleotides are TGCAGTGCCAGTGGTGTCGGTGAAGCTTTCTTT.

The gene calls are TRBV2 and TRBJ2-7; D might be TRBD1 or TRBD2, each matching 5 bases. The CDR3 has 13 amino acids. V was shortened by 5 bases and J by 4 bases, with 12 bases between the two germline ends. Per germline, CDR1 SNHLY and CDR2 FYNNEI. CDR3 loop: CASSTGTDYEQYF. CDR3 nucleotides: TGTGCCAGCAGTACCGGGACGGATTACGAGCAGTACTTC. Looking up the rest from reference TRBV2 and TRBJ2-7 gives the full variable domain: EPEVTQTPSHQVTQMGQEVILRCVPISNHLYFYWYRQILGQKVEFLVSFYNNEISEKSEIFDDQFSVERPDGSNFTLKIRSTKLEDSAMYFCASSTGTDYEQYFGPGTRLTVT.

This chain uses TRBV6-5 with TRBJ1-4, with a tentative D call TRBD1 (6 bases). CDR1 and CDR2 (germline): MNHEY, SVGAGI. The CDR3 has 13 residues. Trimming took 10 bases from V and 8 from J, leaving 17 bases between them. The CDR3: CATQGPLGEKLFF. CDR3 sequence (DNA): TGTGCCACACAGGGTCCACTAGGGGAAAAACTGTTTTTT.

The CDR3 nucleotides are TGTGCCAGCAGGGCACGAGGTGTAGATACGCAGTATTTT. Protein sequence: CASRARGVDTQYF. This rearrangement joins TRBV6-5 to TRBJ2-3; D not certain. V shed 6 bases and J shed 5 bases, with 12 bases lying between them. This CDR3 contains 13 residues. Germline assignment: CDR1 MNHEY and CDR2 SVGAGI.

The rearrangement uses TRBV7-6 and TRBJ2-7, with a weak D call TRBD2 (6 bases). CDR1 is SGHVS, CDR2 FNYEAQ, per germline. The CDR3 has 16 amino acids. V was pared by 1 base and J by 2 bases, with 15 bases between. The CDR3 DNA reads TGTGCCAGCAGCTTAGAAGGGCGGGAACAAACCTACGAGCAGTACTTC. Amino acid sequence: CASSLEGREQTYEQYF.

The V call is TRBV5-6, the J call TRBJ2-1; 7 bases are shared with TRBD1. Unmatched junction bases numbered 14, after V lost 4 bases and J lost 4 bases. The germline gives CDR1 SGHDT, CDR2 YYEEEE. CDR3 length: 17 residues. The CDR3 region has the DNA TGTGCCAGCAGCCGGACCTGGGACAGCTCCGTTTACAATGAGCAGTTCTTC. Translated, it gives CASSRTWDSSVYNEQFF.

The chain recombines TRBV7-2 with TRBJ1-1; 7 bases fit TRBD1. This CDR3 comprises 15 residues. V shed 1 base, J shed 2 bases, and the junction held 4 bases outside the gene matches. CDR1 and CDR2 from the germline V gene are SGHTA and FQGNSA. The CDR3 protein is CASSLVHRGNTEAFF. As DNA, the CDR3 is TGTGCCAGCAGCTTAGTGCACAGGGGTAACACTGAAGCTTTCTTT.

This clone was counted once. The chain links TRBV9 to TRBJ2-1; possible D gene TRBD2, 6 bases. The CDR3 spans 17 residues. Germline loops: CDR1 SGDLS, CDR2 YYNGEE. Trimming stripped 1 base from V and 7 bases from J, with 21 bases between. DNA of the CDR3: TGTGCCAGCAGCGTACCAAATAGGGAGGCCCACGGGAATGAGCAGTTCTTC. It encodes CASSVPNREAHGNEQFF.

The chain has TRBV30 and TRBJ2-1, with TRBD1 as a possible D gene (6 bases). This CDR3 comprises 15 residues. CDR1 GTSNPN and CDR2 SVGIG come from the germline V gene (reference sequence). V was clipped by 2 bases and J by 8 bases, with 19 bases between them. The CDR3 protein is CAWSIGAGATDEQFF. CDR3 DNA sequence: TGTGCCTGGAGTATAGGGGCAGGGGCAACGGATGAGCAGTTCTTC.

The rearrangement links TRBV28 to TRBJ2-7, with TRBD2 matching 11 bases. Germline V CDR1 and CDR2: MDHEN, SYDVKM. The CDR3 contains 14 residues. After removal of 5 bases from V and 3 bases from J, the junction contained 3 bases not matched to a gene. Here the CDR3 DNA reads TGTGCCAGCAGTCTGACTAGCGGGAACTACGAGCAGTACTTC. This encodes CASSLTSGNYEQYF.

This clone was counted once. The chain is built from TRBV19 and TRBJ2-3; 11 bases agree with TRBD2. V shed 4 bases, J shed 0 bases, and the junction held 3 bases outside the gene matches. This CDR3 region has 16 residues. The germline CDR1 and CDR2 sequences are LNHDA and SQIVND (reference sequence). The CDR3: CASSTTSGASTDTQYF. The CDR3 DNA sequence: TGTGCCAGTAGTACGACTAGCGGGGCTAGCACAGATACGCAGTATTTT.

The genes are TRBV27 and TRBJ2-7, with a possible D match to TRBD1 (5 bases). Trimming shortened V by 1 base and J by 3 bases, and 13 bases separated the two germline ends. Looked up from germline, CDR1 is MNHEY and CDR2 is SMNVEV (reference sequence). The CDR3 runs 15 residues. This CDR3 is CASSLFRQINYEQYF. As DNA, the CDR3 is TGTGCCAGCAGTTTATTCCGACAGATAAACTACGAGCAGTACTTC.

This clone was counted once. V gene TRBV28 combines with J gene TRBJ2-5; D is possibly TRBD1 (6 bases). From germline, CDR1 is MDHEN and CDR2 SYDVKM. The CDR3 length is 15 residues. Trimming stripped 2 bases from V and 1 base from J, with 11 bases between. CDR3 amino acids: CASSLLQQGQETQYF. The CDR3 DNA sequence: TGTGCCAGCAGTTTACTCCAACAGGGCCAAGAGACCCAGTACTTC.

The V call is TRBV2, the J call TRBJ2-1; no clear D. V gave up 3 bases and J gave up 8 bases, with 8 bases separating them. The CDR3 length is 12 residues. Germline CDR1 is SNHLY and CDR2 is FYNNEI. Here the CDR3 reads CASSELIDEQFF. The CDR3 nucleotides are TGTGCCAGCAGTGAGCTTATAGATGAGCAGTTCTTC. Combining the CDR3 with reference TRBV2 and TRBJ2-1 gives the whole variable domain EPEVTQTPSHQVTQMGQEVILRCVPISNHLYFYWYRQILGQKVEFLVSFYNNEISEKSEIFDDQFSVERPDGSNFTLKIRSTKLEDSAMYFCASSELIDEQFFGPGTRLTVL.

The V call is TRBV28, the J call TRBJ2-7, with 10 bases lining up with TRBD1. V shed 4 bases and J 5 bases; nucleotides not matched to a gene: 11. Germline V gene lookup returns CDR1 MDHEN and CDR2 SYDVKM. CDR3 size: 16 residues. In DNA form, the CDR3 reads TGTGCCAGCAGTTCCTTTCGGGACAGGGGAACAGACGAGCAGTACTTC. Translating it yields CASSSFRDRGTDEQYF.

In this sample, this clone turned up once. The chain recombines TRBV7-8 with TRBJ2-7; maybe TRBD2 (5 bases). The CDR3 has 14 amino acids. V lost 5 bases to trimming and J lost 3 bases, with 14 bases between them. The germline V gene encodes CDR1 SGHVS and CDR2 FQNEAQ. The CDR3 sequence: CASSAGLPVYEQYF. CDR3 bases: TGTGCCAGCAGCGCGGGCCTTCCAGTCTACGAGCAGTACTTC.

This clone is a singleton in its sample. This chain uses TRBV27 with TRBJ2-7, with TRBD2 identical over 13 bases. V lost 6 bases to trimming and J lost 9 bases; unmatched junction nucleotides: 17. The CDR3 extends over 17 amino acids. Germline V gene lookup returns CDR1 MNHEY and CDR2 SMNVEV (reference sequence). Written as DNA, the CDR3 is TGTGCCAGCAGCGGGACTAGCGGGACGACCCCCCTGGCCGCGCAGTACTTC. Translated: CASSGTSGTTPLAAQYF.

This chain joins TRBV5-1 and TRBJ2-2; no clear D gene. The CDR3 length is 14 residues. Deletions cut 1 base from V and 5 bases from J, with 9 bases between. Looked up from germline, CDR1 is SGHRS and CDR2 is YFSETQ. CDR3 amino acids: CASSLPLGTGELFF. CDR3 bases: TGCGCCAGCAGCTTGCCCCTTGGGACCGGGGAGCTGTTTTTT.